One and the same sample provided the 14 T cell receptor beta chains below, sequenced in a study of shared clonotypes between healthy human individuals. Only in-frame clones appear in the TCRdb table, and some are missing; sequencing was by immunoSEQ multiplex PCR. Of 450,000 to 500,000 clones in the sample, over 70% were seen once. The source material was PBMCs. The receptors derive from a woman aged 40 to 55 in good health. Some clones in this sample may be carry-over from other donors' samples.

Details on this clone: A far larger clone is off by one base, so a read error is likely. J is TRBJ1-4 and V is TRBV7-8; D unclear. Germline CDR1 is SGHVS and CDR2 is FQNEAQ. This CDR3 has 16 amino acids. CDR3 in amino acids: CASSPERAGRIEKLVF. The CDR3 DNA reads TGTGCCAGCAGCCCCGAGAGAGCGGGGAGGATTGAAAAACTGGTTTTT.

A remark on this clone: A far larger clone is only one base removed, so a read error is likely. The chain recombines TRBV2 with TRBJ1-2, with D perhaps matching TRBD1 (6 bases). This CDR3 is built from 16 residues. V lost 1 base to trimming and J lost 7 bases, with 19 bases between them. Germline values: CDR1 SNHLY, CDR2 FYNNEI. Written as DNA, the CDR3 is TGTGCCAGCAGTGAAGAGGCCGTGACGACAGGTGGTGGCTACACCTTC. Translating it yields CASSEEAVTTGGGYTF.

This clone was observed a single time. The chain combines TRBV6-6 with TRBJ2-5; 9 positions match TRBD1. Near its end, the DNA agrees better with TRBJ2-7, so the J call may be wrong. Per germline, CDR1 MNHNY and CDR2 SVGAGI (reference sequence). This CDR3 is built from 15 residues. CDR3 protein: CASPVRDRDSYEQYF. CDR3 nucleotides: TGTGCCAGCCCCGTCCGGGACAGGGACTCCTACGAGCAGTACTTC.

This chain joins TRBV5-1 and TRBJ2-7, with D possibly being TRBD2 (5 bases). This CDR3 region has 11 residues. Germline CDR1 and CDR2: SGHRS and YFSETQ. Trimming removed 2 bases from V and 5 bases from J, with 5 bases in between. The CDR3 spells CASSFGDEQYF. As DNA, the CDR3 is TGCGCCAGCAGCTTCGGGGACGAGCAGTACTTC. Complete variable domain (other parts from reference TRBV5-1 and TRBJ2-7): KAGVTQTPRYLIKTRGQQVTLSCSPISGHRSVSWYQQTPGQGLQFLFEYFSETQRNKGNFPGRFSGRQFSNSRSEMNVSTLELGDSALYLCASSFGDEQYFGPGTRLTVT.

Comment on this clone: The likely explanation is a read error, given a far larger clone one base away. The rearrangement joins TRBV5-4 to TRBJ1-2, with TRBD1 matching over 8 bases. V shed 7 bases, J shed 6 bases, and the junction held 8 bases outside the gene matches. The CDR3 length is 13 residues. Germline V gene lookup returns CDR1 SGHNT and CDR2 YYREEE (reference sequence). This CDR3 is CASQDRVVHGYTF. Here the CDR3 DNA reads TGTGCCAGCCAGGACAGGGTGGTGCATGGCTACACCTTC.

Notes on this clone: The likely explanation is a read error, given a far larger clone one base away. Different DNA sequences within this sample yield the same CDR3. V gene TRBV28 combines with J gene TRBJ2-7; the D gene is possibly TRBD1 (6 bases). The V end lost 7 bases, the J end lost 4 bases, and 20 bases lay between the germline ends. Germline assignment: CDR1 MDHEN and CDR2 SYDVKM. The CDR3 length is 15 residues. CDR3 nucleotide sequence: TGTGCCAGCACCCCCCCTGCAATGACAGGATACGAGCAGTACTTC. This sequence encodes CASTPPAMTGYEQYF.

V is TRBV6-1 and J is TRBJ1-3; no clear D. The germline V gene encodes CDR1 MNHNS and CDR2 SASEGT. V lost 5 bases to trimming and J lost 4 bases, with 9 bases between them. CDR3 length equals 13 residues. CDR3 bases: TGTGCCAGCAGTCCGGGCCAAGGAAACACCATATATTTT. Amino acids: CASSPGQGNTIYF.

About this clone itself: Given a far larger clone just one base away, this is likely a sequencing read error. This chain joins TRBV5-1 and TRBJ2-3; perhaps TRBD2 as D (6 bases). Germline CDR1 reads SGHRS; CDR2 reads YFSETQ. The V end was cut by 5 bases, the J end by 8 bases, with 21 bases between. This CDR3 has 15 amino acids. The DNA for the CDR3 is TGCGCCAGCAGGCCGGGACTCCCTTGGACCATTACGCAGTATTTT. Translated, it gives CASRPGLPWTITQYF.

The chain links TRBV19 to TRBJ2-1; unclear D gene. The CDR3 spans 12 residues. Germline V gene sequence: CDR1 LNHDA, CDR2 SQIVND (reference sequence). The V end was cut by 3 bases, the J end by 7 bases, with 7 bases between. In nucleotides, the CDR3 is TGTGCCAGTAGTATGGCCGGGAATGAGCAGTTCTTC. It specifies CASSMAGNEQFF.

Remarks on this clone: A far larger clone is off by one base, so a read error is likely. V is TRBV5-6 and J is TRBJ2-7; D might be TRBD1 or TRBD2, each matching 6 bases. The V gene lost 4 bases and the J gene lost 7 bases, with 27 bases spanning the gap. The CDR3 is 17 amino acids. The germline V gene encodes CDR1 SGHDT and CDR2 YYEEEE. The CDR3 reads CASSRPLVGGGSTEQYF. DNA of the CDR3: TGTGCCAGCAGCCGACCTTTAGTAGGAGGGGGGTCTACGGAGCAGTACTTC.

In regard to this clone: The sample has other DNA sequences that encode this CDR3 too. The genes are TRBV5-1 and TRBJ2-2, with D unresolved. V lost 0 bases and J 2 bases, leaving 8 bases between the germline ends. CDR3 length equals 15 residues. Germline V gene data show CDR1 as SGHRS and CDR2 as YFSETQ. DNA for the CDR3: TGCGCCAGCAGCTTGGGGTCGGTAAACACCGGGGAGCTGTTTTTT. This encodes CASSLGSVNTGELFF.

The chain combines TRBV6-1 with TRBJ2-7, with D unclear. From germline, CDR1 is MNHNS and CDR2 SASEGT. V was cut by 4 bases and J by 2 bases, with 3 bases left in between. The CDR3 is 11 residues long. CDR3 DNA: TGTGCCAGCAGTGCTACCTACGAGCAGTACTTC. It yields the protein CASSATYEQYF.

This clone came up a few times. Given a far larger clone just one base away, this is likely a sequencing read error. Distinct nucleotide sequences in the sample also encode this CDR3. The chain combines TRBV30 with TRBJ2-5; 7 bases line up with TRBD2. Trimming at V came to 4 bases and at J to 5 bases, leaving 10 bases not matched to a gene. The germline gives CDR1 GTSNPN, CDR2 SVGIG (reference sequence). The CDR3 sequence is 14 residues long. The CDR3 sequence is CAWTSGSFQETQYF. The DNA for the CDR3 is TGTGCCTGGACTAGCGGTAGCTTTCAGGAGACCCAGTACTTC.

This clone appeared a single time. This chain uses TRBV7-3 with TRBJ2-7; 10 bases align to TRBD2. In germline, CDR1 is SGHTA, CDR2 FQGTGA. This CDR3 is 17 amino acids long. After removal of 5 bases from V and 5 bases from J, the junction contained 15 bases not matched to a gene. In DNA form, the CDR3 reads TGTGCCAGCAGCCCCTCCGCCCTAGCGGGAGTATGGCACGAGCAGTACTTC. This translates into CASSPSALAGVWHEQYF.